This TCR beta chain was captured by sequencing in a study of cytomegalovirus exposure and HLA in healthy donors. With respect to this clone: The target antigen is unknown. Because the CDR3's place on the DNA is in doubt, the DNA is left out and the CDR3 is given as listed by TCRdb.

The PCR employed 60 Vbeta primers together with 13 Jbeta primers. Here immunoSEQ multiplex PCR was the method, and the copy in TCRdb shows in-frame clones only, minus some. Among over 200,000 clones, just over 75% were seen once, and the ten largest hold roughly 2.5%. Germline values: CDR1 ENHRY, CDR2 SYGVKD. Inclusive of both ends, the CDR3 amounts to 12 amino acids. Study-wide results and caveats: In a later analysis, across HLA loci, associated TCR counts were highest for DRB1, lowest for HLA-C.

The sample taken for sequencing was PBMCs. This chain joins TRBV10-3 and TRBJ2-1; TRBD1, as called in the table, went unchecked against the DNA. The receptor was derived from a woman aged 55-69 years in good health and CMV-seropositive. This CDR3 reads CAISEWGQGTFF.